The 32 T cell receptor beta chains below come from one sample, sequenced in a study of CD8+CD57+ T cells in acquired aplastic anemia. For CDR3 and TCR beta VDJ profiling, genomic DNA was the template used. TCRdb fed the reads into MiXCR, producing one record per CDR3 protein. Of some 140,000 distinct CDR3 sequences listed, over 50% were seen once; the top ten hold about 12%. Whoever was chosen for sequencing had shown CD8+CD57+ cell expansion by flow cytometry. The specimen sequenced was sorted CD4+, CD8+, or CD8+CD57+ T cells (not recorded which) from PBMCs. The receptors come from a human donor with aplastic anemia.

The chain employs TRBV20-1 and TRBJ2-5, with a tentative D call TRBD1 (6 bases). The V gene lost 8 bases and the J gene lost 5 bases, with 15 bases spanning the gap. Germline V lookup: CDR1 DFQATT, CDR2 SNEGSKA (reference sequence). The length of the CDR3 is 12 residues. CDR3 coding DNA: TGCAGTTCGGACGCCCAGGGGGAGACCCAGTACTTC. Its translation: CSSDAQGETQYF.

This clonotype came up many times. This sequence joins TRBV4-2 and TRBJ2-2, with D perhaps given as TRBD1 or TRBD2 (5 bases each). Germline V CDR1 and CDR2: LGHNA, YNFKEQ. V lost 4 bases and J 4 bases, leaving 16 bases between the germline ends. The CDR3 runs 16 residues. The CDR3: CASSPVGDRVTGELFF. CDR3 nucleotides: TGTGCCAGCAGCCCAGTGGGGGATAGAGTCACCGGGGAGCTGTTTTTT.

The rearrangement uses TRBV7-9 and TRBJ1-2, with 11 bases lining up with TRBD1. Trimming took 5 bases from V and 3 from J; bases not matched to a gene: 5. Germline CDR1 SEHNR, CDR2 FQNEAQ (reference sequence). There are 15 residues in the CDR3. CDR3 loop: CASSPGTGGYYGYTF. As DNA, the CDR3 is TGTGCCAGCAGCCCCGGGACAGGGGGTTACTATGGCTACACCTTC.

The chain combines TRBV10-1 with TRBJ2-7; 9 nucleotides align to TRBD1. The V and J ends lost 7 bases and 2 bases, in that order; junction bases with no gene match: 6. This CDR3 spans 14 amino acids. Germline V gives CDR1 WNHNN, CDR2 SYGVQD (reference sequence). The CDR3 region has the DNA TGCGCCAGCAAACTGGGGACAGGGCCCTACGAGCAGTACTTC. Residues: CASKLGTGPYEQYF.

The gene calls are TRBV27 and TRBJ2-3; D is perhaps TRBD2 (7 bases). The germline CDR1 and CDR2 sequences are MNHEY and SMNVEV (reference sequence). V lost 4 bases and J 4 bases, leaving 15 bases between the germline ends. This CDR3 has 15 amino acids. CDR3 DNA: TGTGCCAGCAGTTCCGAGGGGGGGGCCGCAGATACGCAGTATTTT. It encodes CASSSEGGAADTQYF.

This clonotype was counted many times. This chain connects TRBV19 to TRBJ2-7; D ambiguous. Germline CDR1 is LNHDA and CDR2 is SQIVND (reference sequence). V lost 5 bases to trimming and J lost 3 bases, with 11 bases between them. The CDR3 contains 13 residues. CDR3 residues: CASSDPGLYEQYF. CDR3 in DNA: TGTGCCAGTAGTGATCCGGGCCTCTACGAGCAGTACTTC.

The gene calls are TRBV5-5 and TRBJ2-7; D uncertain. This CDR3 region has 15 residues. The V end was cut by 0 bases, the J end by 3 bases, with 13 bases between. The germline V gene has CDR1 SGHKS and CDR2 YYEKEE (reference sequence). CDR3 sequence: CASSLALQALYEQYF. In DNA, the CDR3 is TGTGCCAGCAGCTTGGCGCTTCAGGCCCTCTACGAGCAGTACTTC.

The gene calls are TRBV24-1 and TRBJ1-4; the D is unclear. Germline CDR1 is KGHDR and CDR2 is SFDVKD. This CDR3 spans 13 amino acids. Trimming pared 2 bases from V and 10 bases from J, leaving 10 bases between. The CDR3 region has the DNA TGTGCCACCAGTGATTCCTGGGAGCCAAAACTGTTTTTT. Its translation: CATSDSWEPKLFF.

This clonotype was detected once. This chain connects TRBV7-9 to TRBJ1-5; 7 bases align to TRBD1. The germline CDR1 and CDR2 sequences are SEHNR and FQNEAQ (reference sequence). The CDR3 is made up of 15 amino acids. Trimming at V came to 4 bases and at J to 4 bases, leaving 7 bases not matched to a gene. CDR3 in amino acids: CASSSGTAGNQPQHF. The CDR3, as DNA: TGTGCCAGCAGCTCCGGGACAGCGGGTAATCAGCCCCAGCATTTT.

The chain combines TRBV10-3 with TRBJ2-1; D perhaps matches TRBD1 (6 bases). This CDR3 has 18 amino acids. Germline lookup yields CDR1 ENHRY and CDR2 SYGVKD. V lost 6 bases and J lost 9, with 30 bases in between. The CDR3 bases are TGTGCCATCAGCGAGCCACCGACAGGCCAAATCAAATCAAGTGAGCAGTTCTTC. Encoded protein: CAISEPPTGQIKSSEQFF.

The CDR3 spells CSATAPGNYGYTF. The CDR3, as DNA: TGCAGCGCGACGGCGCCCGGCAACTATGGCTACACCTTC. The chain is built from TRBV29-1 and TRBJ1-2; no clear D gene. The CDR3 totals 13 residues. The ends were cut back, 7 bases at V and 2 bases at J, with 14 bases in the middle. From germline, CDR1 is SQVTM and CDR2 ANQGSEA. Filled out from reference TRBV29-1 and TRBJ1-2, the complete variable domain reads SAVISQKPSRDICQRGTSLTIQCQVDSQVTMMFWYRQQPGQSLTLIATANQGSEATYESGFVIDKFPISRPNLTFSTLTVSNMSPEDSSIYLCSATAPGNYGYTFGSGTRLTVV.

The gene calls are TRBV25-1 and TRBJ1-2; 8 positions agree with TRBD1. The V gene's germline CDR1 is MGHDK and CDR2 SYGVNS. This CDR3 contains 16 residues. With V trimmed by 6 bases and J by 4 bases, 13 bases remained unmatched. The CDR3, as DNA: TGTGCCAGCAGCGCCCAGGGGGCCTATGAGCTCTATGGCTACACCTTC. It encodes CASSAQGAYELYGYTF.

This chain uses TRBV19 with TRBJ1-1; D gene uncertain. The V end was cut by 0 bases, the J end by 6 bases, with 14 bases between. The germline gives CDR1 LNHDA, CDR2 SQIVND (reference sequence). This CDR3 contains 15 residues. CDR3 amino acids: CASSIETHWGSEAFF. The CDR3 DNA reads as TGTGCCAGTAGTATAGAGACTCACTGGGGATCTGAAGCTTTCTTT.

This CDR3 is CASSYSRYSGANVLTF. The CDR3 DNA reads TGTGCCAGCAGTTACTCGAGGTACTCTGGGGCCAACGTCCTGACTTTC. V is TRBV6-5 and J is TRBJ2-6; D is unresolved. V lost 0 bases and J 0 bases, leaving 6 bases between the germline ends. This CDR3 contains 16 residues. CDR1 and CDR2 (germline): MNHEY, SVGAGI.

This clonotype was seen a single time. The chain links TRBV19 to TRBJ2-7, with 9 nucleotides matching TRBD1. The CDR3 loop spans 14 amino acids. The germline CDR1 and CDR2 sequences are LNHDA and SQIVND (reference sequence). Losses at the gene ends were 8 bases for V and 2 bases for J; bases not matched to a gene: 7. Here the CDR3 reads CASYTGGATYEQYF. The CDR3 coding sequence is TGTGCCAGTTACACAGGGGGCGCTACCTACGAGCAGTACTTC.

The genes are TRBV11-2 and TRBJ2-3; 7 nucleotides align to TRBD2. Germline lookup yields CDR1 SGHAT and CDR2 FQNNGV. The CDR3 runs 15 residues. V was clipped by 3 bases and J by 4 bases; unmatched bases: 7. This chain's CDR3 is CASSFIGGSADTQYF. The CDR3 coding sequence is TGTGCCAGCAGCTTTATAGGCGGGAGTGCAGATACGCAGTATTTT.

This clonotype was counted ten times or more. This chain uses TRBV7-6 with TRBJ2-7; D may be TRBD1 (5 bases). The CDR3 is made up of 13 amino acids. Between the trimmed V and J ends, which lost 5 bases and 3 bases, there was a span of 11 bases. Germline V gene sequence: CDR1 SGHVS, CDR2 FNYEAQ. The CDR3 region has the DNA TGTGCCAGCAGCCCGACAGTCTTCTACGAGCAGTACTTC. Encoded protein: CASSPTVFYEQYF. Filled out from reference TRBV7-6 and TRBJ2-7, the complete variable domain reads GAGVSQSPRYKVTKRGQDVALRCDPISGHVSLYWYRQALGQGPEFLTYFNYEAQQDKSGLPNDRFSAERPEGSISTLTIQRTEQRDSAMYRCASSPTVFYEQYFGPGTRLTVT.

This clonotype was recorded once. CDR3 in amino acids: CASSPVASTDTQYF. The CDR3 DNA sequence: TGTGCCAGCAGCCCCGTGGCTAGCACAGATACGCAGTATTTT. The rearrangement links TRBV7-2 to TRBJ2-3, with unresolved D. CDR3 length equals 14 residues. Germline loops: CDR1 SGHTA, CDR2 FQGNSA. The V and J ends lost 5 bases and 0 bases respectively, with 9 bases between them.

The chain uses TRBV20-1 and TRBJ2-2, with 7 bases matching TRBD1. The trim removed 2 bases at V and 1 base at J, leaving 4 bases unmatched. This CDR3 comprises 15 residues. Germline CDR1 and CDR2: DFQATT and SNEGSKA (reference sequence). CDR3: CSARLGQMNTGELFF. CDR3 coding DNA: TGCAGTGCTAGATTGGGACAGATGAACACCGGGGAGCTGTTTTTT.

This clonotype was observed a few times. The V call is TRBV7-2, the J call TRBJ1-1; D is undetermined. The CDR3 consists of 13 residues. Germline V lookup: CDR1 SGHTA, CDR2 FQGNSA. V was cut by 3 bases and J by 5 bases, with 10 bases left in between. This CDR3 is CASSFGGRTEAFF. CDR3 DNA sequence: TGTGCCAGCAGCTTCGGTGGGAGGACTGAAGCTTTCTTT.

This clonotype appeared a few times. The rearrangement links TRBV27 to TRBJ2-3; D may be TRBD1 or TRBD2 (6 bases each). This CDR3 region has 15 residues. In germline, CDR1 is MNHEY, CDR2 SMNVEV (reference sequence). Trimming stripped 7 bases from V and 5 bases from J, with 19 bases between. CDR3 sequence: CASTLGGRDLDTQYF. In DNA, the CDR3 is TGTGCCAGCACCCTAGGGGGGAGAGACTTAGATACGCAGTATTTT.

This clonotype appeared many times. The chain is built from TRBV7-9 and TRBJ2-5, with D perhaps matching TRBD2 (7 bases). The CDR3 loop spans 14 amino acids. Germline V lookup: CDR1 SEHNR, CDR2 FQNEAQ (reference sequence). Trimming stripped 3 bases from V and 5 bases from J, with 13 bases between. The DNA for the CDR3 is TGTGCCAGCAGCTTCCCGGGGGGCGGGGAGACCCAGTACTTC. Amino acid sequence: CASSFPGGGETQYF.

This chain connects TRBV28 to TRBJ2-7; D remains ambiguous. The germline V gene has CDR1 MDHEN and CDR2 SYDVKM. The CDR3 totals 13 residues. With 5 bases removed from V and 2 bases from J, the gap between germline ends came to 10 bases. CDR3 sequence reads: CASSGRSPYEQYF. CDR3 bases: TGTGCCAGCAGTGGACGGTCTCCCTACGAGCAGTACTTC.

This clonotype was detected ten times or more. V and J are TRBV5-1 and TRBJ2-3; TRBD2 agrees at 15 bases. The CDR3 has 18 amino acids. The ends lost 4 bases at V and 0 bases at J; junction bases unmatched: 6. Germline V CDR1 and CDR2: SGHRS, YFSETQ. The CDR3 sequence: CASSPGTSGGPSTDTQYF. In nucleotides, the CDR3 is TGCGCCAGCAGCCCCGGGACTAGCGGGGGGCCTAGCACAGATACGCAGTATTTT.

The chain combines TRBV5-1 with TRBJ2-7; 9 nucleotides line up with TRBD2. The J segment lost 6 bases and the V segment lost 8 bases, leaving 9 bases of the junction unmatched. The CDR3 contains 13 residues. Germline lookup yields CDR1 SGHRS and CDR2 YFSETQ. The CDR3 DNA follows: TGCGCCAGTACATTAGCGGGAGATATCGAGCAGTACTTC. It is translated as CASTLAGDIEQYF.

This sequence joins TRBV25-1 and TRBJ1-4, with D maybe TRBD1 (6 bases). In germline, CDR1 is MGHDK, CDR2 SYGVNS. Trimming left V 6 bases short and J 4 bases short, with 15 bases between. The CDR3 is 15 amino acids. CDR3 nucleotides: TGTGCCAGCAGCGGATATCCACAGGGTAATGAAAAACTGTTTTTT. This translates into CASSGYPQGNEKLFF.

The chain carries TRBV20-1 and TRBJ1-2, with unresolved D. With 3 bases removed from V and 7 bases from J, the gap between germline ends came to 18 bases. The germline CDR1 and CDR2 sequences are DFQATT and SNEGSKA (reference sequence). The CDR3 is 14 amino acids. CDR3 DNA sequence: TGCAGTGCTAGTGCAGCGGGAGGGCTGAGTGGCTACACCTTC. Protein: CSASAAGGLSGYTF.

This clonotype was recorded at least ten times. The chain uses TRBV11-1 and TRBJ2-3; 7 bases line up with TRBD2. CDR1 and CDR2 from the germline V gene are SGHAT and FQDESV (reference sequence). Germline trimming cut 5 bases from V and 0 bases from J; bases unmatched to any gene: 5. The CDR3 loop spans 15 amino acids. The CDR3 nucleotides read TGTGCCAGCAGCGCCCCTAGCGGTAGCACAGATACGCAGTATTTT. Its protein is CASSAPSGSTDTQYF.

Many counts were recorded for this clonotype. The CDR3 sequence: CASSLSGGELFF. CDR3 in DNA: TGTGCCAGCAGTCTTAGCGGGGGGGAGCTGTTTTTT. The chain carries TRBV4-2 and TRBJ2-2; 7 bases align to TRBD2. CDR1 and CDR2 from the germline V gene are LGHNA and YNFKEQ. This CDR3 is 12 amino acids long. J gave up 8 bases and V 6 bases, and 3 bases lay outside the gene matches.

The V call is TRBV29-1, the J call TRBJ2-2; 8 bases agree with TRBD1. Looked up from germline, CDR1 is SQVTM and CDR2 is ANQGSEA. The CDR3 has 14 amino acids. V shed 3 bases and J 2 bases; nucleotides not matched to a gene: 2. The CDR3 bases are TGCAGCGTTGAGGGGACAGGCAACACCGGGGAGCTGTTTTTT. As protein: CSVEGTGNTGELFF.

V is TRBV11-1 and J is TRBJ2-2; the match to TRBD1 covers 8 bases. CDR1 is SGHAT, CDR2 FQDESV, per germline (reference sequence). The V segment lost 1 base and the J segment 6 bases; nucleotides outside the gene matches: 7. CDR3 length equals 16 residues. In nucleotides, the CDR3 is TGTGCCAGCAGCTTAGGGAGGACAGGGTCCGCCGGGGAGCTGTTTTTT. This gives the protein CASSLGRTGSAGELFF.

The J gene is TRBJ2-1, the V gene TRBV2, with D uncertain. Germline-derived CDR1 and CDR2 are SNHLY and FYNNEI. Trimming stripped 5 bases from V and 5 bases from J, with 10 bases between. The CDR3 spans 13 residues. CDR3 coding DNA: TGTGCCAGCAGTAGCTGGAGCAACAATGAGCAGTTCTTC. Translating gives CASSSWSNNEQFF.